Listed here is a single T cell receptor beta chain. Its antigen is unidentified. At one boundary the junction diverges from the germline segment, which might be a read error. The CDR3 is made up of 14 amino acids. CDR1 is DFQATT and CDR2 is SNEGSKA in the germline V gene (reference sequence). The template was RNA from unsorted bulk tissue. The normal lung tissue was taken more than 3 cm from the tumor edge. This specimen belongs to a study of tumor and adjacent non-tumor tissue in lung cancer. The study, taken as a whole, reports: Top 100 clones took a larger repertoire share in normal lung.

TCRbeta libraries were built with three rounds of nested PCR, modified from ARM-PCR. In TCRdb, the multiplex PCR reads were re-called with MiXCR into one record per CDR3 protein. The table has 81,000 or so distinct CDR3 sequences, about four fifths seen once; the top ten hold about half. This chain joins TRBV20-1 and TRBJ1-2, with a weak D call TRBD1 (5 bases). This TCR came from a man aged 55 to 69 with non-small cell lung cancer. The sequenced material came from distant non-tumor lung tissue. CDR3 amino acids: CIARGGTSNYGYTF. The CDR3 DNA is TGTATTGCTAGAGGCGGGACTTCTAACTATGGCTACACCTTC.